These T cell receptor beta chains were read from a single sample in a study of tumor-infiltrating lymphocytes in localized non-small cell lung cancer. The table came from immunoSEQ multiplex PCR; TCRdb's copy has only in-frame clones and leaves some out. The data contain about 7,100 clones, roughly three quarters of them singletons. Input material: uninvolved lung tissue not adjacent to the tumor. Receptors were obtained from a human donor with non-small cell lung cancer. CDR3s include the opening cysteine and the closing phenylalanine or tryptophan. D genes are given only for firm matches. The size of a clone is reported for some rows only, either as once, few or many, or as a class for expanded clones.

clone size: .
V gene: TRBV5-1
D gene: TRBD2
CDR3 length: 15
J gene: TRBJ2-7
CDR3 DNA: TGCGCCAGCAGCTTGGAGCGGGACGTTTCCTACGAGCAGTACTTC
CDR3 protein: CASSLERDVSYEQYF

clone size: .
V gene: TRBV28
D gene: .
CDR3 length: 15
J gene: TRBJ2-1
CDR3 DNA: TGTGCCAGCAGCCCCGGTGGCGGCGGAGGACGTGAGCAGTTCTTC
CDR3 protein: CASSPGGGGGREQFF

clone size: .
V gene: TRBV18
D gene: TRBD2
CDR3 length: 15
J gene: TRBJ2-3
CDR3 DNA: TGTGCCAGCTCCCCAGCGGGGCCTAGCACAGATACGCAGTATTTT
CDR3 protein: CASSPAGPSTDTQYF

clone size: once
V gene: TRBV7-9
D gene: TRBD2
CDR3 length: 16
J gene: TRBJ2-5
CDR3 DNA: TGTGCCAGCAGCTTAGATGGCGGGGGGTTCCAAGAGACCCAGTACTTC
CDR3 protein: CASSLDGGGFQETQYF

clone size: .
V gene: TRBV5-1
D gene: TRBD1
CDR3 length: 14
J gene: TRBJ2-7
CDR3 DNA: TGCGCCAGCAGCGGGGACAGGGGATCGTACGAGCAGTACTTC
CDR3 protein: CASSGDRGSYEQYF

clone size: few
V gene: TRBV30
D gene: TRBD1
CDR3 length: 14
J gene: TRBJ1-3
CDR3 DNA: TGTGCCTGGAGTGTCCAGGGGGGCGGAAACACCATATATTTT
CDR3 protein: CAWSVQGGGNTIYF

clone size: .
V gene: TRBV20-1
D gene: TRBD1
CDR3 length: 11
J gene: TRBJ1-1
CDR3 DNA: TGCAGTGCTAGGGACAGGGGAGAAGCTTTCTTT
CDR3 protein: CSARDRGEAFF

clone size: .
V gene: TRBV6-5
D gene: .
CDR3 length: 14
J gene: TRBJ1-4
CDR3 DNA: TGTGCCAGCAGCCTTGGGGCAACTAATGAAAAACTGTTTTTT
CDR3 protein: CASSLGATNEKLFF

clone size: .
V gene: TRBV6-1
D gene: .
CDR3 length: 15
J gene: TRBJ2-3
CDR3 DNA: TGTGCCAGCAGGGGGGGTGGAATGACCACAGATACGCAGTATTTT
CDR3 protein: CASRGGGMTTDTQYF

clone size: .
V gene: TRBV11-1
D gene: TRBD1
CDR3 length: 16
J gene: TRBJ2-2
CDR3 DNA: TGTGCCAGCAGCGCCCAACAGGGGGCCGGTACCGGGGAGCTGTTTTTT
CDR3 protein: CASSAQQGAGTGELFF

clone size: .
V gene: TRBV27
D gene: .
CDR3 length: 14
J gene: TRBJ2-1
CDR3 DNA: TGTGCCAGCAGTTTATCGGTGAAGGGCAATGAGCAGTTCTTC
CDR3 protein: CASSLSVKGNEQFF

clone size: few
V gene: TRBV7-9
D gene: .
CDR3 length: 12
J gene: TRBJ1-2
CDR3 DNA: TGTGCCAGCAGCCCAAACGGCTATGGCTACACCTTC
CDR3 protein: CASSPNGYGYTF

clone size: .
V gene: TRBV14
D gene: TRBD2
CDR3 length: 16
J gene: TRBJ2-1
CDR3 DNA: TGTGCCAGCAGCCAAGTACCTAGCGGGGCATACAATGAGCAGTTCTTC
CDR3 protein: CASSQVPSGAYNEQFF

clone size: .
V gene: TRBV10-3
D gene: .
CDR3 length: 15
J gene: TRBJ2-5
CDR3 DNA: TGTGCCATCAGGGGGGACTCCGCACAACAAGAGACCCAGTACTTC
CDR3 protein: CAIRGDSAQQETQYF

clone size: .
V gene: TRBV28
D gene: .
CDR3 length: 15
J gene: TRBJ1-5
CDR3 DNA: TGTGCCAGCAGTCAACAGGGTAAAGGCAATCAGCCCCAGCATTTT
CDR3 protein: CASSQQGKGNQPQHF

clone size: few
V gene: TRBV19
D gene: TRBD1
CDR3 length: 14
J gene: TRBJ2-5
CDR3 DNA: TGTGCCACCTCAAGGACAGGGGACCAAGAGACCCAGTACTTC
CDR3 protein: CATSRTGDQETQYF

clone size: .
V gene: TRBV6-1
D gene: TRBD2
CDR3 length: 14
J gene: TRBJ2-1
CDR3 DNA: TGTGCCACCCTTTTAGCGGGAGGGCCGGATGAGCAGTTCTTC
CDR3 protein: CATLLAGGPDEQFF

clone size: once
V gene: TRBV15
D gene: .
CDR3 length: 16
J gene: TRBJ1-5
CDR3 DNA: TGTGCCACCCACGACGGGAAGTTTGATAGCAATCAGCCCCAGCATTTT
CDR3 protein: CATHDGKFDSNQPQHF

clone size: large
V gene: TRBV6-1
D gene: .
CDR3 length: 14
J gene: TRBJ2-7
CDR3 DNA: TGTGCCAGCAGCCTCCGGACGGCTTTGTACGAGCAGTACTTC
CDR3 protein: CASSLRTALYEQYF

clone size: .
V gene: TRBV7-2
D gene: .
CDR3 length: 14
J gene: TRBJ1-1
CDR3 DNA: TGTGCCAGCAGCTTAGAGGTAGAGAACACTGAAGCTTTCTTT
CDR3 protein: CASSLEVENTEAFF

clone size: few
V gene: TRBV28
D gene: .
CDR3 length: 14
J gene: TRBJ2-7
CDR3 DNA: TGTGCCATCGGGCGGGACGGGCGAAATAACGAGCAGTACTTC
CDR3 protein: CAIGRDGRNNEQYF

clone size: .
V gene: TRBV15
D gene: TRBD2
CDR3 length: 14
J gene: TRBJ2-1
CDR3 DNA: TGTGCCACCAGCAGGAGCGGGGGGGCCAATGAGCAGTTCTTC
CDR3 protein: CATSRSGGANEQFF

clone size: .
V gene: TRBV7-2
D gene: .
CDR3 length: 14
J gene: TRBJ2-3
CDR3 DNA: TGTGCCTCCCAGCAGCCCCCTGGAGCAGATACGCAGTATTTT
CDR3 protein: CASQQPPGADTQYF

clone size: .
V gene: TRBV6-6
D gene: TRBD1
CDR3 length: 15
J gene: TRBJ1-2
CDR3 DNA: TGTGCCAGCAGACCACCAGGGGGGGGAGACTATGGCTACACCTTC
CDR3 protein: CASRPPGGGDYGYTF

clone size: few
V gene: TRBV7-6
D gene: TRBD1
CDR3 length: 15
J gene: TRBJ2-7
CDR3 DNA: TGTGCCAGCAGCGTGGACAGGGGATTTACCTACGAGCAGTACTTC
CDR3 protein: CASSVDRGFTYEQYF

clone size: .
V gene: TRBV10-3
D gene: .
CDR3 length: 15
J gene: TRBJ1-1
CDR3 DNA: TGTGCCATCAGTGCGGGGTTCAGAAGGGACACTGAAGCTTTCTTT
CDR3 protein: CAISAGFRRDTEAFF

clone size: medium-sized
V gene: TRBV4-2
D gene: .
CDR3 length: 16
J gene: TRBJ1-1
CDR3 DNA: TGTGCCAGCAGCCAAGATCTTGGACAGATGAACACTGAAGCTTTCTTT
CDR3 protein: CASSQDLGQMNTEAFF

clone size: .
V gene: TRBV7-8
D gene: .
CDR3 length: 13
J gene: TRBJ1-2
CDR3 DNA: TGTGCCAGCAGCCCACGGTTAGACTATGGCTACACCTTC
CDR3 protein: CASSPRLDYGYTF

clone size: .
V gene: TRBV4-1
D gene: TRBD1
CDR3 length: 12
J gene: TRBJ2-1
CDR3 DNA: TGCGCCAGCAGCTCCAGGGGGAATGAGCAGTTCTTC
CDR3 protein: CASSSRGNEQFF

clone size: .
V gene: TRBV30
D gene: .
CDR3 length: 13
J gene: TRBJ1-6
CDR3 DNA: TGTGCCTGGAGTGAACAGGTTAATTCACCCCTCCACTTT
CDR3 protein: CAWSEQVNSPLHF

clone size: few
V gene: TRBV6-6
D gene: .
CDR3 length: 15
J gene: TRBJ1-1
CDR3 DNA: TGTGCCAGCACCAAGGGGGTAGGATTGGGTACTGAAGCTTTCTTT
CDR3 protein: CASTKGVGLGTEAFF

clone size: once
V gene: TRBV30
D gene: .
CDR3 length: 13
J gene: TRBJ2-1
CDR3 DNA: TGTGCCTGGAGTGGACAGGTCTACAATGAGCAGTTCTTC
CDR3 protein: CAWSGQVYNEQFF

clone size: .
V gene: TRBV6-1
D gene: .
CDR3 length: 12
J gene: TRBJ2-3
CDR3 DNA: TGTGCCAGCTTTGACCAGGCAGATACGCAGTATTTT
CDR3 protein: CASFDQADTQYF

clone size: once
V gene: TRBV7-3
D gene: .
CDR3 length: 14
J gene: TRBJ2-1
CDR3 DNA: TGTGCCAGCAGCTTGGATCCTGGGCGAAATGAGCAGTTCTTC
CDR3 protein: CASSLDPGRNEQFF

clone size: .
V gene: TRBV19
D gene: .
CDR3 length: 14
J gene: TRBJ2-7
CDR3 DNA: TGTGCCAGTAGTAGGTCCGGCATTCCGGACGAGCAGTACTTC
CDR3 protein: CASSRSGIPDEQYF

clone size: .
V gene: TRBV14
D gene: .
CDR3 length: 12
J gene: TRBJ1-2
CDR3 DNA: TGTGCCAGCAGCCTCCCTGGGGGGGGCTACACCTTC
CDR3 protein: CASSLPGGGYTF

clone size: .
V gene: TRBV5-1
D gene: .
CDR3 length: 13
J gene: TRBJ2-2
CDR3 DNA: TGCGCCAGCAGGATCACTGTGACCGGGGAGCTGTTTTTT
CDR3 protein: CASRITVTGELFF

clone size: .
V gene: TRBV7-2
D gene: .
CDR3 length: 15
J gene: TRBJ2-7
CDR3 DNA: TGTGCCAGCAGCTTAGGGGGCGGGGCCACCTACGAGCAGTACTTC
CDR3 protein: CASSLGGGATYEQYF

clone size: .
V gene: TRBV30
D gene: TRBD1
CDR3 length: 16
J gene: TRBJ1-4
CDR3 DNA: TGTGCCTGGGGACAGGGAACCCTTGGATCTCACGAAAAACTGTTTTTT
CDR3 protein: CAWGQGTLGSHEKLFF

clone size: .
V gene: TRBV30
D gene: TRBD1
CDR3 length: 15
J gene: TRBJ2-2
CDR3 DNA: TGTGCCTGGAGTAACCGGGACAGGGTTACCGGGGAGCTGTTTTTT
CDR3 protein: CAWSNRDRVTGELFF